This section outlines one T cell receptor beta chain sequence together with its context. The antigen remains unidentified. Combining a sample-barcoded 5' primer with a J-beta primer mix, a second PCR ran for roughly 6 to 11 cycles. TCRdb reprocessed the 5' RACE reads via MiXCR and lists one record per CDR3 protein. The data contain about 640,000 distinct CDR3 sequences, about 30% of them seen just once; the ten biggest clones take up around a sixth. Germline V gene sequence: CDR1 SGHTA, CDR2 FQGNSA. V was clipped by 0 bases and J by 1 base, with 11 bases between them. The CDR3 consists of 16 residues. Donors were healthy Caucasian individuals from Russia aged roughly 6 to 90. This record comes from a study of blood T cells in healthy people across ages. Whole-study findings and limits: Estimates based on one million T cells were treated as lower bounds. When set beside aged donors, long-lived donors presented more naive CD4+ cells and higher diversity. CMV infection status of these donors was not known.

The sequence came from a woman of 80 years or more in good health. The V gene is TRBV7-2, the J gene TRBJ2-3, with D tentatively TRBD2 (6 bases). Source material: blood. CDR3 amino acids: CASSLASASGTDTQYF. CDR3 sequence (DNA): TGTGCCAGCAGCTTAGCTTCGGCTAGCGGCACAGATACGCAGTATTTT. Complete variable domain (other parts from reference TRBV7-2 and TRBJ2-3): GAGVSQSPSNKVTEKGKDVELRCDPISGHTALYWYRQSLGQGLEFLIYFQGNSAPDKSGLPSDRFSAERTGGSVSTLTIQRTQQEDSAVYLCASSLASASGTDTQYFGPGTRLTVL.